Listed here are 4 T cell receptor beta chains from one sample, sequenced in a study of OX40 agonist ivuxolimab in advanced cancers. Measured with immunoSEQ multiplex PCR; TCRdb has only the in-frame clones, and not every one. The sample carries around 79,000 clones, approximately 85% recorded once. Here the sequenced sample was CD4+ or CD8+ T cells sorted from blood, taken in a trial of the OX40 agonist ivuxolimab. Receptors originate from an adult with an advanced solid tumor such as melanoma, head and neck, liver or kidney cancer.

V gene TRBV19 combines with J gene TRBJ1-1; D is undetermined. Germline CDR1 is LNHDA and CDR2 is SQIVND (reference sequence). V gave up 6 bases and J gave up 2 bases, with 16 bases separating them. The CDR3 length is 15 residues. The CDR3 protein is CASSTLEAGNTEAFF. Here the CDR3 DNA reads TGTGCCAGTAGCACGCTGGAGGCAGGCAACACTGAAGCTTTCTTT. The variable domain in full, with the rest retrieved from reference TRBV19 and TRBJ1-1, is DGGITQSPKYLFRKEGQNVTLSCEQNLNHDAMYWYRQDPGQGLRLIYYSQIVNDFQKGDIAEGYSVSREKKESFPLTVTSAQKNPTAFYLCASSTLEAGNTEAFFGQGTRLTVV.

The V and J genes are TRBV7-6 and TRBJ2-1; 11 bases agree with TRBD2. The length of the CDR3 is 16 residues. The trim removed 5 bases at V and 8 bases at J, leaving 11 bases unmatched. Germline CDR1 and CDR2: SGHVS and FNYEAQ. CDR3: CASSPLAGELGHEQFF. For the CDR3, the DNA is TGTGCCAGCAGCCCACTAGCGGGGGAACTTGGTCATGAGCAGTTCTTC. Supplemented by reference TRBV7-6 and TRBJ2-1, the full variable domain reads GAGVSQSPRYKVTKRGQDVALRCDPISGHVSLYWYRQALGQGPEFLTYFNYEAQQDKSGLPNDRFSAERPEGSISTLTIQRTEQRDSAMYRCASSPLAGELGHEQFFGPGTRLTVL.

This chain joins TRBV9 and TRBJ1-2; D might be TRBD1 (5 bases). CDR3 length: 14 amino acids. Looked up from germline, CDR1 is SGDLS and CDR2 is YYNGEE. The germline V and J ends were trimmed by 0 bases and 5 bases, with 11 bases remaining between them. In DNA, the CDR3 is TGTGCCAGCAGCGTAGGGCTGGGGGGGTATGGCTACACCTTC. Its translation: CASSVGLGGYGYTF.

The rearrangement links TRBV2 to TRBJ2-7, with 7 bases fitting TRBD1. Germline V gene lookup returns CDR1 SNHLY and CDR2 FYNNEI. Trimming took 6 bases from V and 2 from J; bases not matched to a gene: 7. The CDR3 contains 14 residues. The CDR3: CASSRGQTTYEQYF. CDR3 sequence (DNA): TGTGCCAGCAGCCGGGGACAGACTACCTACGAGCAGTACTTC.